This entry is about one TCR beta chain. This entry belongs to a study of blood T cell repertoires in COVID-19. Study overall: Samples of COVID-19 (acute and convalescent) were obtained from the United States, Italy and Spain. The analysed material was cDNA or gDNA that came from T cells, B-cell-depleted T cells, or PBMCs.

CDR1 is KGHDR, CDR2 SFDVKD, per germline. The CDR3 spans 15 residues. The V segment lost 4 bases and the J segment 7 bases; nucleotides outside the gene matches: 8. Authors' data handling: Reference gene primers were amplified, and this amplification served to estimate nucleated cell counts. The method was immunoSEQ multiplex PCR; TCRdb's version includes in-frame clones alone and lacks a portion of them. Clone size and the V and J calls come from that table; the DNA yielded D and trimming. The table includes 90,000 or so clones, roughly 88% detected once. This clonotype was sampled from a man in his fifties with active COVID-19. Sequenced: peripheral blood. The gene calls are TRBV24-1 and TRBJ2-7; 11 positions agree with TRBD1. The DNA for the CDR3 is TGTGCCACCAGTGAACGAGGACAGGGGGCGCAGGAGCAGTACTTC. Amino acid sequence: CATSERGQGAQEQYF.